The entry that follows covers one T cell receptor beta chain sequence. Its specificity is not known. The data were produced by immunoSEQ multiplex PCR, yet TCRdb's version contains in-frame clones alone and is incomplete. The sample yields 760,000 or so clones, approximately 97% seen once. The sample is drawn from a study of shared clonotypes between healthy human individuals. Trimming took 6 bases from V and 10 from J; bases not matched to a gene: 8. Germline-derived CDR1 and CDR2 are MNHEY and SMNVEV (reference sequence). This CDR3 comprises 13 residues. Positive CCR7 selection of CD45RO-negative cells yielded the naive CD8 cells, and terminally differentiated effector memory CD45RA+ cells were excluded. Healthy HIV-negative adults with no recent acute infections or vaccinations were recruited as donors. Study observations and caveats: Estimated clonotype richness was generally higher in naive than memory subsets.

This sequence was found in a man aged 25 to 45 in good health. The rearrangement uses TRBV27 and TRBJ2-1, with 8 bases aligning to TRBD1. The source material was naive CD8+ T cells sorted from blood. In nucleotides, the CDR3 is TGTGCCAGCAGAGGGACAGGCTTTTTCGAGCAGTTCTTC. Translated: CASRGTGFFEQFF.